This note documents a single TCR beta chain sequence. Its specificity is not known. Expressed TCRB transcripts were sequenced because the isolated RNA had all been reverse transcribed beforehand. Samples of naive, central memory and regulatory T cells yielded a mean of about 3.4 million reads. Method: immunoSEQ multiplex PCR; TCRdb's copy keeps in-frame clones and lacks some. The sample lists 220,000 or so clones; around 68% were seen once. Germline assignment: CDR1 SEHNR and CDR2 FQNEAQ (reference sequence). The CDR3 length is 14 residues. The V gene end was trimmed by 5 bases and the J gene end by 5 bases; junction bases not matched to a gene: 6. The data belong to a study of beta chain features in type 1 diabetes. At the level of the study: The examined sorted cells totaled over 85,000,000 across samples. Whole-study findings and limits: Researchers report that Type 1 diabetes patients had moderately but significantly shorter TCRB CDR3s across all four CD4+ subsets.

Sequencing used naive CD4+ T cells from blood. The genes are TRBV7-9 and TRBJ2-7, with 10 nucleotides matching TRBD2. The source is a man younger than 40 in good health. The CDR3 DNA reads TGTGCCAGCAGCCCTAGCGGGAGAGTCCACGAGCAGTACTTC. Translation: CASSPSGRVHEQYF.